Listed below are T cell receptor beta chains from one sample, sequenced in a study of immune heterogeneity within non-small cell lung tumors. TCRdb redid the calling of the multiplex PCR reads with MiXCR, one entry per CDR3 protein. The sample comprises some 21,000 distinct CDR3 sequences, 25% to 30% of which are singletons, and 4.4% rests with the top ten. The specimen was lung tumor tissue. All receptors come from a man aged 40-50 years with non-small cell lung cancer. Both conserved end residues are part of each CDR3. D genes are given only for firm matches. Clone size is shown for a subset of rows, as once, few, many or a class of expanded clone.

v_gene: TRBV7-2
d_gene: NA
j_gene: TRBJ2-1
abundance: NA
CDR3aa: CDSSSPLAMVTYNEQFF
CDR3nt: TGTGACAGCAGCTCGCCGCTAGCCATGGTCACCTACAATGAGCAGTTCTTC

v_gene: TRBV20-1
d_gene: TRBD2
j_gene: TRBJ2-7
abundance: many
CDR3aa: CSAREISGRMGEQYF
CDR3nt: TGCAGTGCTAGAGAGATTAGCGGGAGAATGGGCGAGCAGTACTTC

v_gene: TRBV9
d_gene: TRBD1
j_gene: TRBJ1-1
abundance: few
CDR3aa: CASSGDRGNTEAFF
CDR3nt: TGTGCCAGCAGCGGCGACAGGGGGAACACTGAAGCTTTCTTT

v_gene: TRBV20-1
d_gene: NA
j_gene: TRBJ1-1
abundance: few
CDR3aa: CSATRSVNTEAFF
CDR3nt: TGCAGTGCCACTCGCTCGGTGAACACTGAAGCTTTCTTT

v_gene: TRBV7-9
d_gene: NA
j_gene: TRBJ2-7
abundance: few
CDR3aa: CASSLEAGTAYEQYF
CDR3nt: TGTGCCAGCAGCTTAGAGGCAGGGACGGCCTACGAGCAGTACTTC

v_gene: TRBV5-6
d_gene: NA
j_gene: TRBJ1-2
abundance: NA
CDR3aa: CASSLFREGYGYTF
CDR3nt: TGTGCCAGCAGCTTGTTTAGGGAGGGATATGGCTACACCTTC

v_gene: TRBV6-1
d_gene: TRBD1
j_gene: TRBJ1-1
abundance: NA
CDR3aa: CASTRRTGTRSTEAFF
CDR3nt: TGTGCCAGCACGAGACGGACAGGAACAAGGAGCACTGAAGCTTTCTTT

v_gene: TRBV7-2
d_gene: NA
j_gene: TRBJ1-3
abundance: NA
CDR3aa: CASSLAGSSSGNTIYF
CDR3nt: TGTGCCAGCAGCTTAGCGGGGTCCTCCTCTGGAAACACCATATATTTT

v_gene: TRBV7-8
d_gene: NA
j_gene: TRBJ1-5
abundance: many
CDR3aa: CASSLTASPLLLNQPQHF
CDR3nt: TGTGCCAGCAGCTTAACTGCGAGTCCTCTGTTGCTAAATCAGCCCCAGCATTTT

v_gene: TRBV14
d_gene: NA
j_gene: TRBJ1-1
abundance: few
CDR3aa: CASSQKQGYPEAFF
CDR3nt: TGTGCCAGCAGCCAAAAACAGGGTTACCCTGAAGCTTTCTTT

v_gene: TRBV30
d_gene: NA
j_gene: TRBJ2-3
abundance: NA
CDR3aa: CAWSVRGEGDTQYF
CDR3nt: TGTGCCTGGAGTGTAAGGGGAGAGGGAGATACGCAGTATTTT

v_gene: TRBV7-9
d_gene: TRBD1
j_gene: TRBJ2-1
abundance: NA
CDR3aa: CASSILDRGHEQFF
CDR3nt: TGTGCCAGCAGTATCCTGGACAGGGGCCATGAGCAGTTCTTC

v_gene: TRBV13
d_gene: NA
j_gene: TRBJ2-3
abundance: NA
CDR3aa: CASSLCGGNTDTQYF
CDR3nt: TGTGCCAGCAGCTTATGTGGGGGAAACACAGATACGCAGTATTTT

v_gene: TRBV7-8
d_gene: NA
j_gene: TRBJ2-7
abundance: few
CDR3aa: CASSLRSTGPSYEQYF
CDR3nt: TGTGCCAGCAGTTTGAGATCAACAGGGCCCTCCTACGAGCAGTACTTC

v_gene: TRBV3-1
d_gene: NA
j_gene: TRBJ2-4
abundance: once
CDR3aa: CASSPGPRGENIQYF
CDR3nt: TGTGCCAGCAGCCCGGGACCGAGGGGGGAAAACATTCAGTACTTC

v_gene: TRBV6-1
d_gene: NA
j_gene: TRBJ2-2
abundance: NA
CDR3aa: CASRVSTGELFF
CDR3nt: TGTGCCAGCAGGGTCTCCACCGGGGAGCTGTTTTTT

v_gene: TRBV5-6
d_gene: NA
j_gene: TRBJ2-7
abundance: NA
CDR3aa: CASSLFGLNKYF
CDR3nt: TGTGCCAGCAGCCTTTTTGGGCTCAATAAGTACTTC

v_gene: TRBV9
d_gene: NA
j_gene: TRBJ2-2
abundance: NA
CDR3aa: CASSVPSGQNTGELFF
CDR3nt: TGTGCCAGCAGCGTGCCTTCGGGGCAGAACACCGGGGAGCTGTTTTTT

v_gene: TRBV15
d_gene: NA
j_gene: TRBJ2-1
abundance: many
CDR3aa: CATSRVRETRFEQFF
CDR3nt: TGTGCCACCAGCAGAGTCCGGGAGACTAGATTCGAGCAGTTCTTC

v_gene: TRBV4-2
d_gene: NA
j_gene: TRBJ2-6
abundance: NA
CDR3aa: CASSQTLVTSGANVLTF
CDR3nt: TGTGCCAGCAGCCAAACACTCGTCACCTCTGGGGCCAACGTCCTGACTTTC

v_gene: TRBV20-1
d_gene: TRBD2
j_gene: TRBJ2-7
abundance: NA
CDR3aa: CSATLSGRAYEQYF
CDR3nt: TGCAGTGCTACCCTGAGCGGGAGGGCCTACGAGCAGTACTTC

v_gene: TRBV12-3/TRBV12-4
d_gene: TRBD1
j_gene: TRBJ1-5
abundance: many
CDR3aa: CASTKDRRDQPQHF
CDR3nt: TGTGCCAGCACAAAGGACAGGCGGGATCAGCCCCAGCATTTT

v_gene: TRBV12-3/TRBV12-4
d_gene: TRBD1
j_gene: TRBJ1-3
abundance: many
CDR3aa: CASKYRDRGGNTIYF
CDR3nt: TGTGCCAGCAAATACCGGGACAGGGGAGGAAACACCATATATTTT

v_gene: TRBV9
d_gene: TRBD1
j_gene: TRBJ2-7
abundance: NA
CDR3aa: CASSLGQGAGEQYF
CDR3nt: TGTGCCAGCAGCTTGGGACAGGGGGCGGGTGAGCAGTACTTC

v_gene: TRBV7-6
d_gene: NA
j_gene: TRBJ2-7
abundance: few
CDR3aa: CASSPAAQALYEQYF
CDR3nt: TGTGCCAGCAGTCCCGCGGCACAGGCTCTCTACGAGCAGTACTTC

v_gene: TRBV2
d_gene: TRBD1
j_gene: TRBJ2-7
abundance: NA
CDR3aa: CASSRGQGASYEQHF
CDR3nt: TGTGCCAGCAGCCGGGGACAGGGGGCGTCCTACGAGCAGCACTTC

v_gene: TRBV7-2
d_gene: NA
j_gene: TRBJ1-5
abundance: medium-sized
CDR3aa: CASSLTDQPQHF
CDR3nt: TGTGCCAGCAGCTTAACTGATCAGCCCCAGCATTTT

v_gene: TRBV9
d_gene: TRBD1
j_gene: TRBJ1-6
abundance: few
CDR3aa: CASRDSEANSPLHF
CDR3nt: TGTGCCAGCCGGGACAGCGAGGCGAATTCACCCCTCCACTTT

v_gene: TRBV18
d_gene: TRBD1
j_gene: TRBJ1-5
abundance: few
CDR3aa: CASSPGQGVYSNQPQHF
CDR3nt: TGTGCCAGCTCACCCGGACAGGGCGTTTATAGCAATCAGCCCCAGCATTTT

v_gene: TRBV7-3
d_gene: TRBD2
j_gene: TRBJ2-5
abundance: NA
CDR3aa: CASSPTSGTQETQYF
CDR3nt: TGTGCCAGCAGCCCAACTAGCGGGACCCAAGAGACCCAGTACTTC

v_gene: TRBV28
d_gene: NA
j_gene: TRBJ1-5
abundance: many
CDR3aa: CASRLDSLQQPQHF
CDR3nt: TGTGCCAGCAGACTAGACAGTTTACAACAGCCCCAGCATTTT

v_gene: TRBV20-1
d_gene: NA
j_gene: TRBJ1-3
abundance: NA
CDR3aa: CSAILPNSGNTIYF
CDR3nt: TGCAGTGCTATACTCCCCAACTCTGGAAACACCATATATTTT

v_gene: TRBV4-3
d_gene: NA
j_gene: TRBJ1-1
abundance: once
CDR3aa: CASSQDLAGEGFF
CDR3nt: TGCGCCAGCAGCCAAGATCTAGCAGGGGAAGGTTTCTTT

v_gene: TRBV6-1
d_gene: NA
j_gene: TRBJ2-7
abundance: medium-sized
CDR3aa: CASSGQGGSEQYF
CDR3nt: TGTGCCAGCAGTGGCCAGGGGGGCAGCGAGCAGTACTTC

v_gene: TRBV18
d_gene: NA
j_gene: TRBJ2-1
abundance: many
CDR3aa: CASSPRGYNEQFF
CDR3nt: TGTGCCAGCTCACCCAGGGGATACAATGAGCAGTTCTTC

v_gene: TRBV6-1
d_gene: NA
j_gene: TRBJ1-5
abundance: NA
CDR3aa: CACSTPGGGNQPQHF
CDR3nt: TGTGCCTGCAGTACCCCGGGGGGCGGCAATCAGCCCCAGCATTTT

v_gene: TRBV4-2
d_gene: NA
j_gene: TRBJ1-3
abundance: NA
CDR3aa: CASSQVKAGNTIYF
CDR3nt: TGTGCCAGCAGCCAAGTGAAGGCTGGAAACACCATATATTTT

v_gene: TRBV20-1
d_gene: NA
j_gene: TRBJ1-6
abundance: NA
CDR3aa: CSASLGRANSSLHF
CDR3nt: TGCAGTGCTAGTCTGGGTAGAGCTAATTCATCCCTCCACTTT

v_gene: TRBV6-2/TRBV6-3
d_gene: NA
j_gene: TRBJ2-1
abundance: many
CDR3aa: CASSYLDNEQFF
CDR3nt: TGTGCCAGCAGTTATCTAGACAATGAGCAGTTCTTC

v_gene: TRBV19
d_gene: TRBD2
j_gene: TRBJ2-7
abundance: many
CDR3aa: CASSLAGGPVEQYF
CDR3nt: TGTGCCAGTAGCCTAGCGGGAGGGCCAGTAGAGCAGTACTTC

v_gene: TRBV10-3
d_gene: NA
j_gene: TRBJ1-5
abundance: many
CDR3aa: CAISDAYNQPQHF
CDR3nt: TGTGCCATCAGTGACGCGTACAATCAGCCCCAGCATTTT

v_gene: TRBV18
d_gene: NA
j_gene: TRBJ2-7
abundance: NA
CDR3aa: CASSPLGSGYEQYF
CDR3nt: TGTGCCAGCTCACCACTGGGGAGCGGGTACGAGCAGTACTTC

v_gene: TRBV27
d_gene: NA
j_gene: TRBJ2-7
abundance: many
CDR3aa: CASSSLGQAAYEQYF
CDR3nt: TGTGCCAGCAGTTCCCTGGGGCAGGCAGCGTACGAGCAGTACTTC

v_gene: TRBV20-1
d_gene: TRBD2
j_gene: TRBJ2-5
abundance: NA
CDR3aa: CSARGFLAGLRETQYF
CDR3nt: TGCAGTGCTAGGGGGTTCTTAGCGGGTCTCCGTGAGACCCAGTACTTC

v_gene: TRBV19
d_gene: NA
j_gene: TRBJ1-1
abundance: few
CDR3aa: CASTPRTNTEAFF
CDR3nt: TGTGCCAGTACCCCTCGAACTAACACTGAAGCTTTCTTT

v_gene: TRBV15
d_gene: TRBD1
j_gene: TRBJ1-5
abundance: many
CDR3aa: CATSSGTTGGGQPQHF
CDR3nt: TGTGCCACCAGCAGCGGTACGACAGGGGGTGGTCAGCCCCAGCATTTT

v_gene: TRBV7-8
d_gene: NA
j_gene: TRBJ2-5
abundance: NA
CDR3aa: CASSPTGLSPETQYF
CDR3nt: TGTGCCAGCAGTCCGACAGGACTCTCTCCGGAGACCCAGTACTTC

v_gene: TRBV6-2/TRBV6-3
d_gene: NA
j_gene: TRBJ2-7
abundance: many
CDR3aa: CASGFGAAEQYF
CDR3nt: TGTGCCAGTGGTTTTGGGGCGGCGGAGCAGTACTTC

v_gene: TRBV19
d_gene: NA
j_gene: TRBJ2-2
abundance: few
CDR3aa: CASSAQRMNTGELFF
CDR3nt: TGTGCCAGTAGTGCCCAGCGGATGAACACCGGGGAGCTGTTTTTT

v_gene: TRBV13
d_gene: TRBD2
j_gene: TRBJ2-1
abundance: once
CDR3aa: CASSKTLAANSYNQQFF
CDR3nt: TGTGCCAGCAGCAAAACACTAGCGGCAAATTCCTACAATCAGCAGTTCTTC

v_gene: TRBV30
d_gene: NA
j_gene: TRBJ1-1
abundance: many
CDR3aa: CAWSKQENTEAFF
CDR3nt: TGTGCCTGGAGTAAACAGGAGAACACTGAAGCTTTCTTT

v_gene: TRBV4-1
d_gene: TRBD2
j_gene: TRBJ2-1
abundance: many
CDR3aa: CASSQVLAGVQGEQFF
CDR3nt: TGCGCCAGCAGCCAAGTCCTAGCGGGAGTTCAGGGTGAGCAGTTCTTC

v_gene: TRBV6-1
d_gene: NA
j_gene: TRBJ1-2
abundance: medium-sized
CDR3aa: CASSFWGYYGYTF
CDR3nt: TGTGCCAGTTCTTTTTGGGGGTACTATGGCTACACCTTC